This TCR beta chain comes out of a study of cytomegalovirus exposure and HLA in healthy donors. Overall study context: As released early, the data held about 85 million unique TCRs from HLA-typed donors.

PCR involved 60 Vbeta and 13 Jbeta primers. The protocol was immunoSEQ multiplex PCR, while the TCRdb copy is restricted to in-frame clones and leaves out a portion. Among about 130,000 clones listed, 65% to 75% were seen once. CDR3 length equals 14 residues. Trimming removed 4 bases from V and 0 bases from J, with 4 bases in between. CDR1 is MNHEY and CDR2 is SMNVEV in the germline V gene (reference sequence). The genes are TRBV27 and TRBJ1-6; D remains ambiguous. The sample was PBMCs. The TCR sequence derives from a woman aged 45-59 years in good health and CMV-seropositive. CDR3 DNA sequence: TGTGCCAGCAGTTACAGCTCCTATAATTCACCCCTCCACTTT. The encoded protein is CASSYSSYNSPLHF.